This T cell receptor beta chain was sequenced in a study of T cell responses to AZD1222 COVID-19 vaccine. Findings and limits, study-wide: Sampling that yielded the repertoires occurred only after the peak T cell response. Spike-wide vaccine-associated CD4 TCRs dominated at 160-218 and 743-854.

Germline CDR1 and CDR2: SGHTA and FQGNSA. The CDR3 sequence is 13 residues long. Between the trimmed V and J ends, which lost 2 bases and 7 bases, there was a span of 9 bases. Second doses at about 4 or about 12 weeks were pooled. Sequencing used immunoSEQ multiplex PCR; TCRdb keeps in-frame clones, though not all of them. The sample includes approximately 93,000 clones, 89% of them seen just once. This clone was detected once. Antigen: not known. The rearrangement uses TRBV7-2 and TRBJ2-1; D might be TRBD1 (5 bases). Sequenced material: peripheral blood, taken 28 days after the second AZD1222 dose. The source is an adult who received the AZD1222 COVID-19 vaccine. DNA of the CDR3: TGTGCCAGCAGCTTAAGTCCAGGGAATGAGCAGTTCTTC. Residues: CASSLSPGNEQFF.